This T cell receptor beta chain was retrieved from a study of cytomegalovirus exposure and HLA in healthy donors. The primer mix had 60 Vbeta and 13 Jbeta primers. Sequencing was performed with immunoSEQ multiplex PCR; in TCRdb, only in-frame clones are kept and a portion is missing. This table holds 90,000 to 120,000 clones, 70% to 80% found once. The germline CDR1 and CDR2 sequences are SEHNR and FQNEAQ (reference sequence). The CDR3 covers 16 residues. V lost 3 bases to trimming and J lost 1 base, with 16 bases between them. The chain uses TRBV7-9 and TRBJ2-7, with D unresolved. This TCR derives from a woman younger than 35 in good health and CMV-seropositive. The material sequenced was PBMCs. This CDR3 is CASSFSLSRLSYEQYF. The CDR3 nucleotides are TGTGCCAGCAGCTTTAGCTTGTCGAGGCTGTCCTACGAGCAGTACTTC.